The clone carrying this TCR beta chain was seen a single time. Its antigen is unidentified. This sample is drawn from a study of OX40 agonist ivuxolimab in advanced cancers. Study conclusions and caveats: CD8+ T cells were the subset that, on average, had more expanded clones than CD4+.

Germline CDR1 is LNHDA and CDR2 is SQIVND (reference sequence). Trimming pared 3 bases from V and 0 bases from J, leaving 11 bases between. This CDR3 is built from 15 residues. Using immunoSEQ multiplex PCR, the repertoire was profiled, and TCRdb retains in-frame clones only, with some absent. The repertoire has approximately 72,000 clones, around 88% of them found once; the top ten carry 0.86%. Patients were ineligible given autoimmune disease history or systemic immunosuppression. V and J are TRBV19 and TRBJ1-1; D not certain. The sequence was obtained from an adult with an advanced solid tumor such as melanoma, head and neck, liver or kidney cancer. The source was CD4+ or CD8+ T cells sorted from blood, collected in a trial of the OX40 agonist ivuxolimab. The CDR3 coding sequence is TGTGCCAGTAGTATCGCATACCTTATGAACACTGAAGCTTTCTTT. Translating gives CASSIAYLMNTEAFF.